The sequence of this T cell receptor (beta chain) was determined in a study of cytomegalovirus exposure and HLA in healthy donors. Clones were sequenced by immunoSEQ multiplex PCR, and TCRdb holds only the in-frame ones, with some missing. The sample yields approximately 190,000 clones, about four fifths seen once. The CDR3 loop spans 14 amino acids. The V gene end was trimmed by 3 bases and the J gene end by 10 bases; junction bases not matched to a gene: 6. CDR1 ENHRY and CDR2 SYGVKD come from the germline V gene. Sequencing used PBMCs. This clonotype was sampled from a young man in good health and CMV-seropositive. The chain links TRBV10-3 to TRBJ2-1; TRBD2 agrees at 10 bases. The CDR3 nucleotides are TGTGCCATCAGTGACAGGACTAGCGGCCCAGAGCAGTTCTTC. As protein: CAISDRTSGPEQFF.